The rows below give T cell receptor beta chains drawn from one sample of a study of T cell repertoires in cytomegalovirus infection. Each CDR3 protein gets one entry after TCRdb re-called the reads with MiXCR. Here the sample spans a few hundred thousand distinct CDR3 sequences, 34% being singletons. Their specific antigens are unknown. Specimen: cultured PBMCs, collected from culture after CMV antigen stimulation. The origin of the receptors is a human donor in good health (CMV status not recorded). Some clones in this sample may be carry-over from other donors' samples. Both conserved end residues are part of each CDR3. D genes are given only for firm matches. Clone size appears in some rows only: once, few, many, or a class for an expanded clone.

>.|TRBJ2-5|TRBD2|TRBV6-1|19
TGTGCCAGCAGCCTTCTACCGGGACTAGCGGGAGGAGTCCAAGAGACCCAGTACTTC
CASSLLPGLAGGVQETQYF
>few|TRBJ2-1|.|TRBV6-6|15
TGTGCCAGCAGTTACCAGCCAGGGGGGGAGTATGAGCAGTTCTTC
CASSYQPGGEYEQFF
>.|TRBJ2-3|.|TRBV3-1|13
TGTGCCAGCAGCTCCGGACTGCAAGATACGCAGTATTTT
CASSSGLQDTQYF
>.|TRBJ2-5|TRBD1|TRBV7-2|15
TGTGCCAGCAGCTTAGCGGGGACAGGGCTCGAGACCCAGTACTTC
CASSLAGTGLETQYF
>.|TRBJ1-4|.|TRBV19|13
TGTGCCAGTAGTATTTGGGGGGGTGAAAAACTGTTTTTT
CASSIWGGEKLFF
>.|TRBJ2-3|.|TRBV19|14
TGTGCCAGTGGTGAGGGGGGCCGTCGTAATACGCAGTATTTT
CASGEGGRRNTQYF
>once|TRBJ2-5|TRBD2|TRBV6-2/TRBV6-3|16
TGTGCCAGCAGTTACTCCAATTTGGGACTAGCGGAGACCCAGTACTTC
CASSYSNLGLAETQYF
>few|TRBJ2-5|.|TRBV7-2|15
TGTGCCAGCAGCTTATCGGCTACCCGACAAGAGACCCAGTACTTC
CASSLSATRQETQYF
>few|TRBJ2-5|TRBD1|TRBV7-2|15
TGTGCCAGCAGCAAACACAGGGGCCCAGGGGAGACCCAGTACTTC
CASSKHRGPGETQYF
>.|TRBJ2-5|TRBD2|TRBV11-2|16
TGTGCCAGCAGCTGGGGGGGAGGCGGCTACCAAGAGACCCAGTACTTC
CASSWGGGGYQETQYF